The 31 T cell receptor beta chains listed next were all sequenced from one sample in a study of T-cell memory formation after mild COVID-19. From the 5' RACE reads, TCRdb called clonotypes with MiXCR, one entry per CDR3 protein. The repertoire holds 110,000 or so distinct CDR3 sequences, with roughly 20% as singletons. Sequencing input: PBMCs or a T cell subset sorted from them (not recorded which). The source is a man between 18 and 35 years old who had mild COVID-19 (a few samples of this study predate the infection). Cell type and time point are not known.

This clonotype has more than one count but fewer than ten. The chain couples TRBV7-2 to TRBJ2-7, with 8 bases lining up with TRBD2. CDR1 SGHTA and CDR2 FQGNSA come from the germline V gene. CDR3 length: 16 amino acids. The ends lost 5 bases at V and 6 bases at J; junction bases unmatched: 15. For the CDR3, the DNA is TGTGCCAGCAGCCCGGATTCGTCGGGGGGGCCCGTCGAGCAGTACGTC. It specifies CASSPDSSGGPVEQYV.

This clonotype turned up a few times. This chain uses TRBV4-2 with TRBJ2-5; 9 positions match TRBD2. The CDR3 is 17 amino acids. With V trimmed by 3 bases and J by 2 bases, 10 bases remained unmatched. Germline-derived CDR1 and CDR2 are LGHNA and YNFKEQ. CDR3 nucleotides: TGTGCCAGCAGCCAGTATGAAGCGGGGGGTAGGCAAGAGACCCAGTACTTC. As protein: CASSQYEAGGRQETQYF.

A few counts support this clonotype. This chain uses TRBV28 with TRBJ2-4; the D gene could be TRBD1 or TRBD2 (5 bases each). The germline V gene encodes CDR1 MDHEN and CDR2 SYDVKM. This CDR3 is 15 amino acids long. Between the trimmed V and J ends, which lost 4 bases and 3 bases, there was a span of 13 bases. CDR3 loop: CASSCREADKNIQYF. CDR3 coding DNA: TGTGCCAGCAGTTGCAGGGAAGCGGACAAAAACATTCAGTACTTC.

CDR3 DNA: TGTGCCAGCAGCCAAGAGTCATCCGGGACGTTCTATGGCTACACCTTC. As protein: CASSQESSGTFYGYTF. J is TRBJ1-2 and V is TRBV4-2, with D maybe TRBD1 (5 bases). Trimming stripped 0 bases from V and 4 bases from J, with 15 bases between. Germline assignment: CDR1 LGHNA and CDR2 YNFKEQ. The CDR3 covers 16 residues.

The chain combines TRBV6-1 with TRBJ1-2; no clear D gene. The CDR3 length is 15 residues. CDR1 and CDR2 from the germline V gene are MNHNS and SASEGT. With 4 bases removed from V and 4 bases from J, the gap between germline ends came to 16 bases. The CDR3 nucleotides are TGTGCCAGCAGTGGGTTGGATGTTTCTGGCTATGGCTACACCTTC. Protein sequence: CASSGLDVSGYGYTF.

This clonotype showed up just a few times. This rearrangement joins TRBV9 to TRBJ1-2, with D uncertain. Trimming cost V 4 bases and J 0 bases, with 13 bases left between them. CDR3 length: 15 residues. Germline assignment: CDR1 SGDLS and CDR2 YYNGEE. CDR3 residues: CASSPPGPTNYGYTF. In DNA form, the CDR3 reads TGTGCCAGCAGCCCCCCGGGTCCGACTAACTATGGCTACACCTTC.

The table lists this clonotype with a few counts. V usage is TRBV4-3 and J usage is TRBJ2-1, with 10 positions matching TRBD2. Germline V gene data show CDR1 as LGHNA and CDR2 as YSLEER. Trimming cost V 0 bases and J 6 bases; bases outside gene matches: 5. The CDR3 runs to 16 residues. CDR3 nucleotides: TGCGCCAGCAGCCAAGATGACCAGCGGGGGGGCAATGAGCAGTTCTTC. Its protein is CASSQDDQRGGNEQFF.

This clonotype occurred a few times. The chain recombines TRBV5-6 with TRBJ1-5; 7 bases map to TRBD1. CDR3 length: 14 residues. From germline, CDR1 is SGHDT and CDR2 YYEEEE. The J segment lost 9 bases and the V segment lost 4 bases, leaving 10 bases of the junction unmatched. The CDR3 nucleotides are TGTGCCAGCAGCCCTCTACAGGGGAGTGGGCCCCAGCATTTT. Amino acids: CASSPLQGSGPQHF. The whole variable domain, remainder taken from reference TRBV5-6 and TRBJ1-5, is DAGVTQSPTHLIKTRGQQVTLRCSPKSGHDTVSWYQQALGQGPQFIFQYYEEEERQRGNFPDRFSGHQFPNYSSELNVNALLLGDSALYLCASSPLQGSGPQHFGDGTRLSIL.

The gene calls are TRBV20-1 and TRBJ2-5, with 9 bases that match TRBD2. Germline values: CDR1 DFQATT, CDR2 SNEGSKA (reference sequence). Trimming took 2 bases from V and 3 from J; bases not matched to a gene: 4. This CDR3 comprises 14 residues. CDR3 sequence: CSARPKRGEETQYF. The CDR3 nucleotides are TGCAGTGCTAGACCGAAGCGGGGGGAAGAGACCCAGTACTTC.

J is TRBJ2-3 and V is TRBV3-1, with 10 bases fitting TRBD2. CDR1 and CDR2 from the germline V gene are LGHDT and YNNKEL (reference sequence). Trimming at V came to 5 bases and at J to 4 bases, leaving 6 bases not matched to a gene. The CDR3 contains 15 residues. As DNA, the CDR3 is TGTGCCAGCAGCTCCCTAGCGGGGGCCCCAGATACGCAGTATTTT. Its translation is CASSSLAGAPDTQYF.

This rearrangement joins TRBV7-9 to TRBJ2-1; D may match TRBD1 or TRBD2 (5 bases each). Between the trimmed V and J ends, which lost 7 bases and 5 bases, there was a span of 21 bases. The CDR3 has 16 amino acids. Germline assignment: CDR1 SEHNR and CDR2 FQNEAQ (reference sequence). Here the CDR3 reads CASTPEGQGENNEQFF. In nucleotides, the CDR3 is TGTGCCAGCACACCCGAGGGGCAGGGAGAGAACAATGAGCAGTTCTTC. The complete variable domain, with remaining parts taken from reference TRBV7-9 and TRBJ2-1, reads DTGVSQNPRHKITKRGQNVTFRCDPISEHNRLYWYRQTLGQGPEFLTYFQNEAQLEKSRLLSDRFSAERPKGSFSTLEIQRTEQGDSAMYLCASTPEGQGENNEQFFGPGTRLTVL.

The rearrangement links TRBV3-1 to TRBJ2-1; TRBD1 might be the D (5 bases). Per the germline V gene, CDR1 is LGHDT and CDR2 is YNNKEL (reference sequence). V lost 5 bases, J lost 10 bases, and 15 bases lay in between. CDR3 length: 13 amino acids. The DNA for the CDR3 is TGTGCCAGCAGCAGGGGTTGGGGCCCCGAGCAGTTCTTC. This encodes CASSRGWGPEQFF.

This clonotype was observed many times. The chain is built from TRBV5-1 and TRBJ2-1; unclear D gene. V lost 0 bases and J 5 bases, leaving 9 bases between the germline ends. Per the germline V gene, CDR1 is SGHRS and CDR2 is YFSETQ. The length of the CDR3 is 14 residues. In DNA, the CDR3 is TGCGCCAGCAGCTTGGTGACCATTAACAATGAGCAGTTCTTC. It codes for CASSLVTINNEQFF.

The gene calls are TRBV19 and TRBJ1-1; TRBD1 is a possible D gene (5 bases). V lost 5 bases and J 1 base, leaving 14 bases between the germline ends. This CDR3 has 15 residues. Germline CDR1 LNHDA, CDR2 SQIVND (reference sequence). The DNA of the CDR3 is TGTGCCAGTAGTTCAACAGGTTATGGGAACACTGAAGCTTTCTTT. This encodes CASSSTGYGNTEAFF.

The gene calls are TRBV28 and TRBJ2-7; TRBD1 agrees at 7 bases. With V trimmed by 3 bases and J by 2 bases, 4 bases remained unmatched. CDR1 is MDHEN, CDR2 SYDVKM, per germline. The CDR3 runs to 14 residues. Here the CDR3 reads CASSFETGTYEQYV. For the CDR3, the DNA is TGTGCCAGCAGTTTCGAGACAGGGACCTACGAGCAGTACGTC.

This clonotype was seen a few times. The V gene is TRBV7-6, the J gene TRBJ2-3; TRBD2 agrees at 9 bases. The CDR3 spans 16 residues. Germline trimming cut 8 bases from V and 5 bases from J; bases unmatched to any gene: 14. Germline V lookup: CDR1 SGHVS, CDR2 FNYEAQ. The CDR3 spells CASLPLGGGAGDTQYF. The CDR3 DNA sequence: TGTGCCAGCCTCCCATTAGGCGGGGGGGCGGGAGATACGCAGTATTTT. Variable domain in full (rest from reference TRBV7-6 and TRBJ2-3): GAGVSQSPRYKVTKRGQDVALRCDPISGHVSLYWYRQALGQGPEFLTYFNYEAQQDKSGLPNDRFSAERPEGSISTLTIQRTEQRDSAMYRCASLPLGGGAGDTQYFGPGTRLTVL.

This clonotype showed up many times. The chain couples TRBV3-1 to TRBJ2-2, with D tentatively TRBD1 (6 bases). The CDR3 covers 14 residues. V lost 4 bases and J 3 bases, leaving 9 bases between the germline ends. Germline lookup yields CDR1 LGHDT and CDR2 YNNKEL (reference sequence). This chain's CDR3 is CASSPPGDTGELFF. In DNA, the CDR3 is TGTGCCAGCAGCCCCCCAGGGGACACCGGGGAGCTGTTTTTT.

The rearrangement links TRBV6-6 to TRBJ1-5; D perhaps matches TRBD1 (6 bases). Per the germline V gene, CDR1 is MNHNY and CDR2 is SVGAGI (reference sequence). The CDR3 has 15 amino acids. V was clipped by 7 bases and J by 5 bases, with 18 bases between them. DNA for the CDR3: TGTGCCAGCACCACCGTGGGGGGCGCGTATCAGCCCCAGCATTTT. The encoded protein is CASTTVGGAYQPQHF.

V usage is TRBV6-2 or TRBV6-3 and J usage is TRBJ2-3, with 10 bases that match TRBD1. The junction had 5 bases not matched to a gene; V was cut back by 8 bases and J by 3 bases. Germline CDR1 MNHEY, CDR2 SVGEGT. This CDR3 is 14 amino acids long. DNA for the CDR3: TGTGCCAGCGGCCGGGACAGGGGAACAGATACGCAGTATTTT. Its protein is CASGRDRGTDTQYF.

This clonotype was counted only a few times. In DNA form, the CDR3 reads TGCGCCAGCAGTGTAATACCAGATACGCAGTATTTT. Its protein product is CASSVIPDTQYF. This sequence joins TRBV5-1 and TRBJ2-3; D gene ambiguous. Germline values: CDR1 SGHRS, CDR2 YFSETQ. This CDR3 region has 12 residues. The germline V and J ends were trimmed by 5 bases and 4 bases, with 8 bases remaining between them.

The chain carries TRBV6-1 and TRBJ2-7; D gene ambiguous. In germline, CDR1 is MNHNS, CDR2 SASEGT. The CDR3 is 15 amino acids. Trimming took off 7 bases at V and 4 bases at J, with 20 bases between the two ends. The CDR3 bases are TGTGCCAGCAATTTGAGTAGCAGAGCGTCTTACGAGCAGTACTTC. Protein: CASNLSSRASYEQYF.

This clonotype appeared many times. The J gene is TRBJ1-1, the V gene TRBV7-3; the match to TRBD1 covers 8 bases. The J segment lost 0 bases and the V segment lost 5 bases, leaving 5 bases of the junction unmatched. Germline CDR1 SGHTA, CDR2 FQGTGA. The CDR3 totals 15 residues. CDR3 sequence: CASSPGQGMNTEAFF. The CDR3 DNA is TGTGCCAGCAGCCCCGGACAGGGAATGAACACTGAAGCTTTCTTT.

J is TRBJ2-3 and V is TRBV7-9, with D unresolved. Deletions cut 5 bases from V and 3 bases from J, with 12 bases between. The CDR3 consists of 14 residues. Per the germline V gene, CDR1 is SEHNR and CDR2 is FQNEAQ (reference sequence). This CDR3 reads CASSGVWGTDTQYF. The CDR3 coding sequence is TGTGCCAGCAGCGGTGTGTGGGGAACAGATACGCAGTATTTT.

This clonotype was detected many times. This chain uses TRBV4-1 with TRBJ2-7; TRBD1 agrees at 9 bases. Germline lookup yields CDR1 MGHRA and CDR2 YSYEKL. CDR3 size: 13 residues. Trimming took 4 bases from V and 5 from J; bases not matched to a gene: 3. Here the CDR3 reads CASSPGQGNEQYF. The CDR3 DNA is TGCGCCAGCAGCCCTGGACAGGGGAACGAGCAGTACTTC.

The CDR3 is CASSLVGQRDGDTQYF. DNA of the CDR3: TGTGCCAGCAGCTTAGTAGGGCAGCGGGACGGCGATACGCAGTATTTT. The chain has TRBV7-9 and TRBJ2-3; the match to TRBD2 covers 7 bases. The V and J ends lost 1 base and 6 bases, in that order; junction bases with no gene match: 10. CDR1 is SEHNR, CDR2 FQNEAQ, per germline (reference sequence). CDR3 size: 16 residues.

This clonotype was seen more than once but under ten times. The rearrangement uses TRBV6-2 or TRBV6-3 and TRBJ2-1; 9 positions agree with TRBD1. The CDR3 consists of 14 residues. V gave up 10 bases and J gave up 1 base; unmatched junction bases: 5. In germline, CDR1 is MNHEY, CDR2 SVGEGT. DNA for the CDR3: TGTGCCATCGGACAGGGGATGTCCTACAATGAGCAGTTCTTC. It specifies CAIGQGMSYNEQFF.

This chain links TRBV6-5 with TRBJ2-2; D unresolved. Germline V lookup: CDR1 MNHEY, CDR2 SVGAGI. This CDR3 has 14 residues. The V and J ends lost 1 base and 8 bases respectively, with 11 bases between them. For the CDR3, the DNA is TGTGCCAGCAGTTACTTGCGCGCCGGGGGGGAGCTGTTTTTT. Its protein product is CASSYLRAGGELFF.

A few counts support this clonotype. This chain joins TRBV7-2 and TRBJ1-4; the D is unclear. CDR1 SGHTA and CDR2 FQGNSA come from the germline V gene. The CDR3 has 14 amino acids. V dropped 3 bases and J dropped 1 base, with 6 bases sitting between them. DNA for the CDR3: TGTGCCAGCAGCTTCAAGGGAACTAATGAAAAACTGTTTTTT. Its protein is CASSFKGTNEKLFF.

The V call is TRBV7-2, the J call TRBJ2-5; D gene uncertain. Trimming pared 1 base from V and 7 bases from J, leaving 4 bases between. The CDR3 has 11 amino acids. Germline V gene data show CDR1 as SGHTA and CDR2 as FQGNSA. The CDR3 protein is CASSLEGTQYF. DNA of the CDR3: TGTGCCAGCAGCTTAGAGGGGACCCAGTACTTC.

The chain uses TRBV7-9 and TRBJ2-3; 7 bases align to TRBD1. From germline, CDR1 is SEHNR and CDR2 FQNEAQ (reference sequence). CDR3 length: 16 residues. The junction had 8 bases not matched to a gene; V was cut back by 3 bases and J by 2 bases. The CDR3 nucleotides are TGTGCCAGCAGCTTTTATAGAGGGGGCCTCACAGATACGCAGTATTTT. It is translated as CASSFYRGGLTDTQYF.

This clonotype was recorded a few times. The chain carries TRBV27 and TRBJ2-4, with D possibly being TRBD2 (6 bases). Trimming pared 6 bases from V and 7 bases from J, leaving 13 bases between. The CDR3 runs 13 residues. Germline lookup yields CDR1 MNHEY and CDR2 SMNVEV (reference sequence). CDR3 in amino acids: CASSLRSGNIQYF. The DNA for the CDR3 is TGTGCCAGCAGCCTCCGGAGCGGGAACATTCAGTACTTC.